The rows below give T cell receptor beta chains drawn from one sample of a study of OX40 agonist ivuxolimab in advanced cancers. Profiled with immunoSEQ multiplex PCR; TCRdb holds only in-frame clones, not every one. Among 90,000 to 120,000 clones, 90% were seen once, and the ten largest hold about 0.31%. The sequenced sample was CD4+ or CD8+ T cells sorted from blood, obtained in a trial of the OX40 agonist ivuxolimab. The receptors were sampled from an adult with an advanced solid tumor such as melanoma, head and neck, liver or kidney cancer. Both conserved end residues are part of each CDR3. The D gene is left open where the match is weak. The listing skips clone size in some rows; elsewhere it reads once, few, many or a size class.

J gene: TRBJ2-1
D gene: TRBD1
V gene: TRBV5-4
clone size: .
CDR3 DNA: TGTGCCAGCAGCCAACAGGGGGCTTATGAGCAGTTCTTC
CDR3 protein: CASSQQGAYEQFF

J gene: TRBJ1-2
D gene: .
V gene: TRBV7-9
clone size: .
CDR3 DNA: TGTGCCAGCACCCTATCTCCCAACTATGGCTACACCTTC
CDR3 protein: CASTLSPNYGYTF

J gene: TRBJ2-3
D gene: TRBD1
V gene: TRBV9
clone size: .
CDR3 DNA: TGTGCCAGCGCCGGGACAGGGGGCTTCGCAGATACGCAGTATTTT
CDR3 protein: CASAGTGGFADTQYF

J gene: TRBJ2-1
D gene: TRBD2
V gene: TRBV7-2
clone size: .
CDR3 DNA: TGTGCCAGCAGCACTGGACTAGCGGGAGCAGATGAGCAGTTCTTC
CDR3 protein: CASSTGLAGADEQFF

J gene: TRBJ2-2
D gene: .
V gene: TRBV7-9
clone size: few
CDR3 DNA: TGTGCCAGCAGCTTAGAGGCCCTTAACACCGGGGAGCTGTTTTTT
CDR3 protein: CASSLEALNTGELFF

J gene: TRBJ1-5
D gene: .
V gene: TRBV7-2
clone size: once
CDR3 DNA: TGTGCCAGCAGCTTAGATCGTAATCAGCCCCAGCATTTT
CDR3 protein: CASSLDRNQPQHF

J gene: TRBJ1-5
D gene: TRBD1
V gene: TRBV29-1
clone size: .
CDR3 DNA: TGCAGCGTTGCGGGGGCAGGGGACAGTAGCAATCAGCCCCAGCATTTT
CDR3 protein: CSVAGAGDSSNQPQHF

J gene: TRBJ2-1
D gene: .
V gene: TRBV6-4
clone size: .
CDR3 DNA: TGTGCCAGCAGTGTGGAGGGGGCAAGTAACAATGAGCAGTTCTTC
CDR3 protein: CASSVEGASNNEQFF

J gene: TRBJ2-7
D gene: .
V gene: TRBV18
clone size: .
CDR3 DNA: TGTGCCAGCTCACCACCGAGAAGCGGCTCCTACGAGCAGTACTTC
CDR3 protein: CASSPPRSGSYEQYF

J gene: TRBJ2-3
D gene: TRBD2
V gene: TRBV10-3
clone size: .
CDR3 DNA: TGTGCCATCAGTGGCCAGCCGGGACTAGCGGGAGTTGTAGATACGCAGTATTTT
CDR3 protein: CAISGQPGLAGVVDTQYF

J gene: TRBJ1-2
D gene: TRBD1
V gene: TRBV6-4
clone size: .
CDR3 DNA: TGTGCCAGCAGTGCCGGGACAGGTAACTATGGCTACACCTTC
CDR3 protein: CASSAGTGNYGYTF

J gene: TRBJ1-2
D gene: .
V gene: TRBV9
clone size: .
CDR3 DNA: TGTGCCAGCAGCGTAGGGGGCAGGAACTATGGCTACACCTTC
CDR3 protein: CASSVGGRNYGYTF

J gene: TRBJ1-2
D gene: TRBD1
V gene: TRBV5-5
clone size: .
CDR3 DNA: TGTGCCAGCAGGTCGGGGTGGGGACAGGGAAACTATGGCTACACCTTC
CDR3 protein: CASRSGWGQGNYGYTF

J gene: TRBJ2-5
D gene: .
V gene: TRBV15
clone size: .
CDR3 DNA: TGTGCCACCAGCAGAGATATCGGGGCAGCTCAAGAGACCCAGTACTTC
CDR3 protein: CATSRDIGAAQETQYF

J gene: TRBJ2-1
D gene: .
V gene: TRBV7-2
clone size: .
CDR3 DNA: TGTGCCAGCAGCTTAAGGTGGGGCAATGAGCAGTTCTTC
CDR3 protein: CASSLRWGNEQFF

J gene: TRBJ2-6
D gene: .
V gene: TRBV5-4
clone size: .
CDR3 DNA: TGTGCCAGCAGCTTAGAAGGCTCTGGGGCCAACGTCCTGACTTTC
CDR3 protein: CASSLEGSGANVLTF

J gene: TRBJ2-6
D gene: .
V gene: TRBV9
clone size: .
CDR3 DNA: TGTGCCAGCAGCGCCAACTCCAGGAGGCTTGCTGGGGCCAACGTCCTGACTTTC
CDR3 protein: CASSANSRRLAGANVLTF

J gene: TRBJ1-5
D gene: .
V gene: TRBV27
clone size: once
CDR3 DNA: TGTGCCAGCAGTTTAACAAGGGAGGGAAGCAATCAGCCCCAGCATTTT
CDR3 protein: CASSLTREGSNQPQHF

J gene: TRBJ2-5
D gene: .
V gene: TRBV14
clone size: .
CDR3 DNA: TGTGCCAGCAGCCATCTCGGGGGCGGGCAAGAGACCCAGTACTTC
CDR3 protein: CASSHLGGGQETQYF

J gene: TRBJ1-5
D gene: TRBD1
V gene: TRBV6-5
clone size: few
CDR3 DNA: TGTGCCAGCAGTCCTGGACAGGCGGTTCAGCCCCAGCATTTT
CDR3 protein: CASSPGQAVQPQHF

J gene: TRBJ1-5
D gene: .
V gene: TRBV11-2
clone size: .
CDR3 DNA: TGTGCCAGCAGCCGGTCGGGGCAGCCCCAGCATTTT
CDR3 protein: CASSRSGQPQHF

J gene: TRBJ2-1
D gene: TRBD2
V gene: TRBV5-4
clone size: .
CDR3 DNA: TGTGCCAGCAGCAGACTAGCGGGAGGGTACAATGAGCAGTTCTTC
CDR3 protein: CASSRLAGGYNEQFF

J gene: TRBJ1-6
D gene: .
V gene: TRBV30
clone size: .
CDR3 DNA: TGTGCCTGGAGTGAACAGTATAATTCACCCCTCCACTTT
CDR3 protein: CAWSEQYNSPLHF

J gene: TRBJ2-5
D gene: TRBD2
V gene: TRBV10-3
clone size: .
CDR3 DNA: TGTGCCATCAGTGAGCCGGGGGCGGGAGGGGAGACCCAGTACTTC
CDR3 protein: CAISEPGAGGETQYF

J gene: TRBJ2-7
D gene: TRBD2
V gene: TRBV7-2
clone size: .
CDR3 DNA: TGTGCCAGCAGCTTGACTAGCGGGAGTCTCGAGCAGTACTTC
CDR3 protein: CASSLTSGSLEQYF

J gene: TRBJ1-4
D gene: TRBD1
V gene: TRBV2
clone size: .
CDR3 DNA: TGTGCCAGCAGTGAGGAGCGGGACAGGGGTGTGAAACTGTTTTTT
CDR3 protein: CASSEERDRGVKLFF

J gene: TRBJ1-5
D gene: .
V gene: TRBV7-9
clone size: .
CDR3 DNA: TGTGCCAGCAGCTTAGCGGGGCCCACGAATCAGCCCCAGCATTTT
CDR3 protein: CASSLAGPTNQPQHF

J gene: TRBJ2-7
D gene: .
V gene: TRBV4-2
clone size: .
CDR3 DNA: TGTGCCAGCAGCCAAGGTGCCGGAACCTACGAGCAGTACTTC
CDR3 protein: CASSQGAGTYEQYF

J gene: TRBJ2-5
D gene: .
V gene: TRBV2
clone size: .
CDR3 DNA: TGTGCCAGCAGTGCCCGCGTCACCTCCCAAGAGACCCAGTACTTC
CDR3 protein: CASSARVTSQETQYF

J gene: TRBJ2-7
D gene: TRBD2
V gene: TRBV15
clone size: .
CDR3 DNA: TGTGCCACCAGCAGGGGTACTAGCGGGAGTTCCTACGAGCAGTACTTC
CDR3 protein: CATSRGTSGSSYEQYF

J gene: TRBJ1-5
D gene: .
V gene: TRBV4-1
clone size: .
CDR3 DNA: TGCGCCAGCAGCCAAGAGACAGGTCGGGGCAATCAGCCCCAGCATTTT
CDR3 protein: CASSQETGRGNQPQHF

J gene: TRBJ2-1
D gene: .
V gene: TRBV10-3
clone size: .
CDR3 DNA: TGTGCCATCAGCTACGACAATGAGCAGTTCTTC
CDR3 protein: CAISYDNEQFF

J gene: TRBJ2-1
D gene: .
V gene: TRBV11-3
clone size: .
CDR3 DNA: TGTGCCAGCAGCTTAGGGTACCGCGTTAGCGAGCAGTTCTTC
CDR3 protein: CASSLGYRVSEQFF

J gene: TRBJ2-7
D gene: .
V gene: TRBV10-1
clone size: .
CDR3 DNA: TGCGCCAGCAGTGAGCACCCTGCCTTCGAGCAGTACTTC
CDR3 protein: CASSEHPAFEQYF

J gene: TRBJ2-1
D gene: .
V gene: TRBV19
clone size: .
CDR3 DNA: TGTGCCAGTTCCGACTCGGGATCCGCCGCTTATTACCAGTTCTTC
CDR3 protein: CASSDSGSAAYYQFF

J gene: TRBJ2-7
D gene: .
V gene: TRBV7-6
clone size: .
CDR3 DNA: TGTGCCAGCAGCTTACTAGAAGGCGGCGAGCAGTACTTC
CDR3 protein: CASSLLEGGEQYF